A single sample is the source of the 15 T cell receptor beta chains below, sequenced in a study of cytomegalovirus exposure and HLA in healthy donors. The PCR contained 60 Vbeta and 13 Jbeta primers. The table came from immunoSEQ multiplex PCR; TCRdb's copy has only in-frame clones and leaves some out. The sample holds around 140,000 clones, 75% to 80% seen once. Sequences were obtained from PBMCs. These receptors came from a male donor in good health and CMV-seronegative.

CDR3 DNA: TGTGCCAGCAGCTCATTGGGAGGGCGGTCCACAGATACGCAGTATTTT. Protein sequence: CASSSLGGRSTDTQYF. The rearrangement uses TRBV5-6 and TRBJ2-3; TRBD2 aligns across 7 bases. Germline trimming cut 3 bases from V and 2 bases from J; bases unmatched to any gene: 9. The CDR3 is made up of 16 amino acids. The germline V gene has CDR1 SGHDT and CDR2 YYEEEE.

The chain has TRBV25-1 and TRBJ1-3, with D perhaps matching TRBD1 (5 bases). CDR3 size: 13 residues. Germline lookup yields CDR1 MGHDK and CDR2 SYGVNS. V lost 4 bases, J lost 3 bases, and 7 bases lay in between. This CDR3 reads CASSGGGGNTIYF. The DNA of the CDR3 is TGTGCCAGCAGTGGGGGGGGTGGAAACACCATATATTTT.

The chain carries TRBV6-1 and TRBJ1-6; the D gene is possibly TRBD1 (5 bases). CDR1 is MNHNS and CDR2 is SASEGT in the germline V gene. V was clipped by 11 bases and J by 1 base, with 15 bases between them. The CDR3 consists of 15 residues. CDR3 region: CAAPVGASYNSPLHF. The CDR3 nucleotides read TGTGCCGCCCCGGTTGGGGCTTCCTATAATTCACCCCTCCACTTT.

V is TRBV9 and J is TRBJ2-3, with 7 bases that match TRBD2. Germline loops: CDR1 SGDLS, CDR2 YYNGEE. The CDR3 runs 14 residues. V trimming: 2 bases; J trimming: 5 bases; junction bases outside the gene matches: 5. The DNA of the CDR3 is TGTGCCAGCAGCGTTGACCCGGGGGGAGATACGCAGTATTTT. As protein: CASSVDPGGDTQYF.

This chain connects TRBV4-2 to TRBJ2-1, with D perhaps matching TRBD2 (6 bases). CDR1 and CDR2 from the germline V gene are LGHNA and YNFKEQ. The CDR3 is 15 residues long. V lost 0 bases to trimming and J lost 3 bases, with 9 bases between them. The CDR3 is CASSQDGGDYNEQFF. CDR3 DNA sequence: TGTGCCAGCAGCCAAGATGGAGGGGACTACAATGAGCAGTTCTTC.

This clone was seen more than once but under ten times. The chain uses TRBV6-6 and TRBJ2-1; tentative D call: TRBD1 (6 bases). The V gene lost 7 bases and the J gene lost 3 bases, with 13 bases spanning the gap. The CDR3 runs 14 residues. Germline loops: CDR1 MNHNY, CDR2 SVGAGI (reference sequence). The CDR3 coding sequence is TGTGCCAGCACAATAAGGACAGACTACAATGAGCAGTTCTTC. It encodes CASTIRTDYNEQFF.

V and J are TRBV7-3 and TRBJ2-5, with 11 positions matching TRBD2. CDR1 SGHTA and CDR2 FQGTGA come from the germline V gene. Germline trimming cut 8 bases from V and 3 bases from J; bases unmatched to any gene: 5. The length of the CDR3 is 14 residues. This CDR3 is CASATSGGKETQYF. The CDR3 DNA sequence: TGTGCCAGCGCAACTAGCGGGGGAAAAGAGACCCAGTACTTC.

The chain has TRBV18 and TRBJ2-5, with no clear D. The CDR3 length is 13 residues. The germline V gene has CDR1 KGHSH and CDR2 LQKENI. The ends were cut back, 1 base at V and 5 bases at J, with 8 bases in the middle. CDR3 sequence (DNA): TGTGCCAGCTCACCACTAATGGAGGAGACCCAGTACTTC. Protein product: CASSPLMEETQYF.

This chain uses TRBV5-1 with TRBJ2-3; D is possibly TRBD1 (6 bases). The CDR3 length is 16 residues. V dropped 4 bases and J dropped 1 base, with 16 bases sitting between them. The germline gives CDR1 SGHRS, CDR2 YFSETQ. CDR3 loop: CASSPRGSGGTDTQYF. As DNA, the CDR3 is TGCGCCAGCAGCCCACGGGGATCAGGGGGCACAGATACGCAGTATTTT.

The V gene is TRBV18, the J gene TRBJ2-2; 9 nucleotides agree with TRBD1. The junction had 4 bases not matched to a gene; V was cut back by 1 base and J by 7 bases. CDR1 is KGHSH and CDR2 is LQKENI in the germline V gene. The CDR3 loop spans 15 amino acids. The CDR3 bases are TGTGCCAGCTCACCACGGACAGGGGTGAGCGGGGAGCTGTTTTTT. Translating gives CASSPRTGVSGELFF. The full variable domain, with the rest looked up from reference TRBV18 and TRBJ2-2, is NAGVMQNPRHLVRRRGQEARLRCSPMKGHSHVYWYRQLPEEGLKFMVYLQKENIIDESGMPKERFSAEFPKEGPSILRIQQVVRGDSAAYFCASSPRTGVSGELFFGEGSRLTVL.

The chain has TRBV7-3 and TRBJ2-3; 9 bases map to TRBD1. The CDR3 runs to 15 residues. V dropped 3 bases and J dropped 1; count of bases not matched to a gene: 2. Germline-derived CDR1 and CDR2 are SGHTA and FQGTGA. The CDR3 nucleotides read TGTGCCAGCAGCTTCGGGACAGGGCGCACAGATACGCAGTATTTT. Translation gives CASSFGTGRTDTQYF.

This clone was counted once. The chain uses TRBV5-6 and TRBJ2-7; D may be TRBD1 (6 bases). V lost 4 bases and J lost 6, with 14 bases in between. The CDR3 is made up of 13 amino acids. Germline CDR1 SGHDT, CDR2 YYEEEE. The CDR3 DNA sequence: TGTGCCAGCAGCCCCTGGGGGCGCAGCGAGCAGTACTTC. Protein: CASSPWGRSEQYF.

This sequence joins TRBV7-8 and TRBJ1-5; 10 bases are a match to TRBD1. Germline trimming cut 5 bases from V and 3 bases from J; bases unmatched to any gene: 4. Germline V gives CDR1 SGHVS, CDR2 FQNEAQ. The length of the CDR3 is 15 residues. This CDR3 is CASSPGTGVNQPQHF. CDR3 nucleotides: TGTGCCAGCAGCCCTGGGACAGGGGTCAATCAGCCCCAGCATTTT.

V usage is TRBV19 and J usage is TRBJ2-5, with D perhaps matching TRBD1 (6 bases). Judging by the DNA end, TRBJ2-7 fits better; the J call may be wrong. The CDR3 runs 13 residues. Germline V gives CDR1 LNHDA, CDR2 SQIVND (reference sequence). CDR3 in amino acids: CASSSTGSYEQYF. The CDR3 DNA follows: TGTGCCAGTAGTTCGACAGGCTCCTACGAGCAGTACTTC.

This chain uses TRBV7-8 with TRBJ1-4, with a possible D match to TRBD1 (5 bases). The V end was cut by 4 bases, the J end by 2 bases, with 14 bases between. This CDR3 is built from 16 residues. Germline V lookup: CDR1 SGHVS, CDR2 FQNEAQ. The CDR3 DNA is TGTGCCAGCAGCTACCTCCGACAGAGCACTAATGAAAAACTGTTTTTT. This sequence encodes CASSYLRQSTNEKLFF.